A selection of T cell receptor beta chains follows, all from one sample in a study of blood T cell repertoires in COVID-19. TCRdb's copy holds only in-frame clones and misses some; the assay was immunoSEQ multiplex PCR. Here the sample spans some 150,000 clones, approximately 90% being singletons. The sequenced sample was peripheral blood. Source of these receptors: an older woman with active or convalescent COVID-19. Each CDR3 is given with its conserved first and last residue. A D gene is named only where the DNA matches it firmly.

d_call	v_call	j_call	cdr3_aa
TRBD2	TRBV2	TRBJ2-2	CASGGGTRIIHPGELFF
NA	TRBV12-3/TRBV12-4	TRBJ1-1	CASSLSRYTEAFF
TRBD1	TRBV19	TRBJ2-7	CASSIRDRGPYEQYF
NA	TRBV21-1	TRBJ2-1	CASSKAPDRVFFNEQFF
NA	TRBV18	TRBJ1-2	CASSPKQGAYGYTF
TRBD1	TRBV7-9	TRBJ1-6	CASSSTGGSFGSPLHF
TRBD1	TRBV6-1	TRBJ1-1	CASSEQLRTGAMNTEAFF
NA	TRBV6-5	TRBJ2-7	CASSYSITDTYEQYF
NA	TRBV19	TRBJ1-6	CASSGQPSYNSPLHF
NA	TRBV6-2/TRBV6-3	TRBJ2-2	CASSFRGPGELFF
NA	TRBV12-5	TRBJ1-5	CASGLVQGSYQPQHF
TRBD2	TRBV7-3	TRBJ2-5	CASSLKVAGGPETQYF
NA	TRBV4-1	TRBJ2-5	CASSQAVGRQETQYF
NA	TRBV19	TRBJ1-2	CASSIAQGRNYGYTF
TRBD1	TRBV6-6	TRBJ2-2	CASSARQGSAGELFF
TRBD1	TRBV7-9	TRBJ2-7	CASRPPQTGYYEQYF
NA	TRBV6-4	TRBJ1-2	CASSDESWSGGYTF
TRBD1	TRBV7-8	TRBJ1-2	CASSSRTGDAISGYTF
TRBD1	TRBV10-3	TRBJ2-7	CAISGGQEAYEQYF
NA	TRBV19	TRBJ1-3	CASSQQIFSGNTIYF
NA	TRBV7-2	TRBJ1-5	CASSLDGGHSNQPQHF
NA	TRBV3-1/TRBV3-2	TRBJ1-1	CASSSGYIGVNTEAFF
TRBD2	TRBV19	TRBJ2-7	CASRGLAGGSYEQYF
NA	TRBV7-2	TRBJ1-5	CASSLGGPSNQPQHF
NA	TRBV24-1	TRBJ2-3	CATSPAGDTQYF
NA	TRBV7-2	TRBJ1-1	CASSLRWANTEAFF
NA	TRBV6-5	TRBJ2-3	CASSYSSGGTDTQYF
NA	TRBV30	TRBJ1-5	CAWKGKQGNQPQHF
TRBD2	TRBV5-4	TRBJ2-3	CASSPTKGGSSTDTQYF
TRBD1	TRBV19	TRBJ2-7	CASSRTGSYEQYF
TRBD1	TRBV5-1	TRBJ2-5	CASSTDRKRAETQYF
NA	TRBV10-3	TRBJ2-7	CAISERVSPAGEQYF
TRBD1	TRBV19	TRBJ1-2	CASSTFVGQNYGYTF
TRBD1	TRBV19	TRBJ1-5	CASRSGQVNQPQHF